This TCR beta chain was identified during a study of T cell responses to AZD1222 COVID-19 vaccine. The study's findings and limits: Sampling that yielded the repertoires occurred only after the peak T cell response. Across the whole spike, CD4 TCRs peaked at regions 160-218 and 743-854.

This CDR3 region has 14 residues. The V and J ends lost 2 bases and 6 bases respectively, with 10 bases between them. The germline V gene has CDR1 MNHEY and CDR2 SMNVEV (reference sequence). The table came from immunoSEQ multiplex PCR; TCRdb's copy has only in-frame clones and leaves some out. The repertoire holds 100,000 to 150,000 clones, with around 89% as singletons. Comments on this clone: The antigen remains undetermined.

The sequencing used peripheral blood, collected on day 0 of AZD1222 vaccination. The sequence was collected from an adult in good health. This chain joins TRBV27 and TRBJ2-2; D remains unclear. The CDR3 reads CASSLKGFPGELFF. The CDR3 DNA sequence: TGTGCCAGCAGTTTAAAGGGATTCCCCGGGGAGCTGTTTTTT.